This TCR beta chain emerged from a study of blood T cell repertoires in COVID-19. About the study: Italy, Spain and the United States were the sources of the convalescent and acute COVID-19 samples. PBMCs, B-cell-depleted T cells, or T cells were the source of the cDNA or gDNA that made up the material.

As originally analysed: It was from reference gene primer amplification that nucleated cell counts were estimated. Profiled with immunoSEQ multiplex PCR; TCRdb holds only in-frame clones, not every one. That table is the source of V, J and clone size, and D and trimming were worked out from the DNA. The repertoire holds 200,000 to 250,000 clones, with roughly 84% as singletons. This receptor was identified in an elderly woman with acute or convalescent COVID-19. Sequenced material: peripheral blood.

CDR3 sequence (DNA): TGTGCCAGCTCGTACCAGGGGATCAGGGTAACGAACACTGAAGCTTTCTTT. Its protein is CASSYQGIRVTNTEAFF. The chain carries TRBV18 and TRBJ1-1; TRBD1 is a possible D gene (6 bases). This CDR3 has 17 residues. From germline, CDR1 is KGHSH and CDR2 LQKENI. V lost 6 bases to trimming and J lost 1 base, with 21 bases between them.